These 6 T cell receptor beta chains originate from one sample sequenced in a study of blood T cell repertoires in COVID-19. Profiled with immunoSEQ multiplex PCR; TCRdb holds only in-frame clones, not every one. The table lists over 450,000 clones, roughly nine tenths of them singletons. What was sequenced was peripheral blood. These receptor sequences come from a woman aged 45-60 years with COVID-19, enrolled during active disease.

This sequence joins TRBV2 and TRBJ2-4; unclear D gene. The CDR3 has 13 residues. The V end was cut by 1 base, the J end by 5 bases, with 6 bases between. The germline CDR1 and CDR2 sequences are SNHLY and FYNNEI. In DNA, the CDR3 is TGTGCCAGCAGTGAAGGGGCTCAAAACATTCAGTACTTC. Amino acids: CASSEGAQNIQYF.

CDR3 DNA: TGTGCCAGCAGTCCAGGTTCTGATTCACCCCTCCACTTT. Encoded protein: CASSPGSDSPLHF. The chain has TRBV6-6 and TRBJ1-6; the D is unclear. Germline values: CDR1 MNHNY, CDR2 SVGAGI (reference sequence). The V gene lost 5 bases and the J gene lost 8 bases, with 10 bases spanning the gap. CDR3 length: 13 amino acids.

This clone was detected once. The J gene is TRBJ2-2, the V gene TRBV5-1, with 7 positions matching TRBD1. The CDR3 extends over 13 amino acids. Germline V gene data show CDR1 as SGHRS and CDR2 as YFSETQ. The junction had 4 bases not matched to a gene; V was cut back by 4 bases and J by 7 bases. This CDR3 reads CASSVGQFGELFF. DNA of the CDR3: TGCGCCAGCAGCGTGGGACAGTTCGGGGAGCTGTTTTTT.

The rearrangement links TRBV6-5 to TRBJ1-2, with 8 bases fitting TRBD1. V shed 0 bases, J shed 6 bases, and the junction held 3 bases outside the gene matches. Germline V gene data show CDR1 as MNHEY and CDR2 as SVGAGI. This CDR3 contains 14 residues. This CDR3 is CASSYSQGADGYTF. The CDR3 nucleotides are TGTGCCAGCAGTTACTCCCAGGGGGCCGATGGCTACACCTTC.

The chain recombines TRBV2 with TRBJ1-3, with TRBD1 identical over 7 bases. This CDR3 is built from 15 residues. Looked up from germline, CDR1 is SNHLY and CDR2 is FYNNEI. Trimming cost V 4 bases and J 0 bases; bases outside gene matches: 3. The CDR3 DNA follows: TGTGCCAGCAGTGGACAGGGCCTCTCTGGAAACACCATATATTTT. It encodes CASSGQGLSGNTIYF.

The chain has TRBV7-9 and TRBJ2-7, with D tentatively TRBD1 (6 bases). Germline V CDR1 and CDR2: SEHNR, FQNEAQ (reference sequence). Trimming left V 5 bases short and J 5 bases short, with 10 bases between. The CDR3 is made up of 12 amino acids. CDR3 loop: CASSAAGDEQYF. The CDR3 DNA reads as TGTGCCAGCAGCGCCGCAGGGGACGAGCAGTACTTC. The full variable domain, its missing parts supplied by reference TRBV7-9 and TRBJ2-7, is DTGVSQNPRHKITKRGQNVTFRCDPISEHNRLYWYRQTLGQGPEFLTYFQNEAQLEKSRLLSDRFSAERPKGSFSTLEIQRTEQGDSAMYLCASSAAGDEQYFGPGTRLTVT.